This T cell receptor (beta chain) stems from a study of CD8 T cells in ankylosing spondylitis. Notes on the study in general: Matched ankylosing spondylitis synovial fluid reportedly showed significant enrichment of disease-linked clones.

Researchers built TCR beta libraries using quantitative 5'-RACE with molecular barcodes. TCRdb itself ran the 5' RACE reads through MiXCR, one entry per CDR3 protein. The sample has roughly 100,000 distinct CDR3 sequences, about 7.7% seen once; the top ten hold roughly 9.9%. Ten or more counts support this clonotype. The antigen remains undetermined. CDR1 LGHNA and CDR2 YSLEER come from the germline V gene. The CDR3 contains 17 residues. V dropped 2 bases and J dropped 0 bases, with 13 bases sitting between them. Sample: blood, either unsorted or a sorted T cell fraction (not recorded which). The sequence came from a male donor with ankylosing spondylitis or in good health (not recorded which). The chain couples TRBV4-3 to TRBJ1-4; D may be TRBD1 (5 bases). The CDR3 DNA reads TGCGCCAGCAGCCAACCAGGGAACCCATCAACTAATGAAAAACTGTTTTTT. This translates into CASSQPGNPSTNEKLFF.